Presented here are 22 T cell receptor beta chains from one specimen sequenced in a study of shared T cell receptors in the human thymus. The table came from immunoSEQ multiplex PCR; TCRdb's copy has only in-frame clones and leaves some out. Of hundreds of thousands of clones in the sample, roughly 90% were seen once. In addition, the sample was reused for a study of human thymus T cells.

Source material: thymocytes. All receptors derive from a boy in the first two years of life with a congenital heart defect.

This clone occurred a few times. The V call is TRBV2, the J call TRBJ2-4; weak D call: TRBD2 (5 bases). Germline values: CDR1 SNHLY, CDR2 FYNNEI. Trimming removed 6 bases at V and 0 bases at J, with 9 bases between. This CDR3 is 14 amino acids long. CDR3 region: CASRPGLAKNIQYF. CDR3 sequence (DNA): TGTGCCAGCAGACCTGGACTAGCCAAAAACATTCAGTACTTC.

The rearrangement uses TRBV9 and TRBJ2-7; D might be TRBD2 (6 bases). The CDR3 covers 16 residues. Germline values: CDR1 SGDLS, CDR2 YYNGEE. Trimming removed 4 bases at V and 6 bases at J, with 23 bases between. CDR3 amino acids: CASSHRDSGDPLEQYF. In DNA form, the CDR3 reads TGTGCCAGCAGCCATAGGGACTCCGGAGACCCCCTCGAGCAGTACTTC. Based on the CDR3 plus reference TRBV9 and TRBJ2-7, the full variable domain is DSGVTQTPKHLITATGQRVTLRCSPRSGDLSVYWYQQSLDQGLQFLIQYYNGEERAKGNILERFSAQQFPDLHSELNLSSLELGDSALYFCASSHRDSGDPLEQYFGPGTRLTVT.

The V call is TRBV6-1, the J call TRBJ2-5, with 10 bases fitting TRBD2. The CDR3 sequence is 16 residues long. The germline CDR1 and CDR2 sequences are MNHNS and SASEGT. With 0 bases clipped from V and 1 base from J, the junction kept 2 bases outside the gene matches. CDR3 sequence: CASSEASGRAQETQYF. CDR3 DNA sequence: TGTGCCAGCAGTGAAGCGAGCGGGAGGGCCCAAGAGACCCAGTACTTC.

The rearrangement uses TRBV5-1 and TRBJ2-7, with D possibly being TRBD2 (7 bases). Trimming removed 3 bases at V and 1 base at J, with 20 bases between. This CDR3 has 17 residues. Germline V gives CDR1 SGHRS, CDR2 YFSETQ. The CDR3 region is CASSSQGRAALSYEQYF. DNA for the CDR3: TGCGCCAGCAGCTCCCAGGGGAGGGCCGCCCTTTCCTACGAGCAGTACTTC.

The rearrangement links TRBV7-3 to TRBJ2-2; 8 bases are shared with TRBD2. The CDR3 length is 13 residues. Germline CDR1 is SGHTA and CDR2 is FQGTGA. V shed 7 bases and J 7 bases; nucleotides not matched to a gene: 5. CDR3 DNA: TGTGCCAGCAAAGGCGGGAGGAACGGGGAGCTGTTTTTT. It codes for CASKGGRNGELFF.

The V and J genes are TRBV12-5 and TRBJ2-7, with D perhaps matching TRBD1 (6 bases). CDR1 LGHNT and CDR2 FRNRAP come from the germline V gene. The V and J ends lost 10 bases and 6 bases respectively, with 10 bases between them. The CDR3 has 10 residues. The CDR3 sequence is CAIGDTEQYF. The CDR3 coding sequence is TGTGCTATTGGGGACACCGAGCAGTACTTC. Based on the CDR3 plus reference TRBV12-5 and TRBJ2-7, the full variable domain is DARVTQTPRHKVTEMGQEVTMRCQPILGHNTVFWYRQTMMQGLELLAYFRNRAPLDDSGMPKDRFSAEMPDATLATLKIQPSEPRDSAVYFCAIGDTEQYFGPGTRLTVT.

The chain couples TRBV7-9 to TRBJ2-1, with 11 bases identical to TRBD2. The germline V gene encodes CDR1 SEHNR and CDR2 FQNEAQ (reference sequence). The V gene end was trimmed by 5 bases and the J gene end by 7 bases; junction bases not matched to a gene: 7. The CDR3 has 15 amino acids. Here the CDR3 reads CASSLTSGSGNEQFF. CDR3 coding DNA: TGTGCCAGCAGCCTTACTAGCGGGAGTGGTAATGAGCAGTTCTTC.

This rearrangement joins TRBV4-1 to TRBJ2-1; TRBD2 agrees at 9 bases. J was trimmed by 0 bases and V by 2 bases; bases with no gene match: 8. Germline V gene lookup returns CDR1 MGHRA and CDR2 YSYEKL. The CDR3 has 18 amino acids. The CDR3 sequence: CASSQPSTSGISYNEQFF. CDR3 in DNA: TGCGCCAGCAGCCAACCCTCGACTAGCGGAATCTCCTACAATGAGCAGTTCTTC.

This CDR3 reads CASSHPPSGRGNEQFF. The DNA of the CDR3 is TGCGCCAGCAGCCACCCCCCTAGCGGGAGGGGGAATGAGCAGTTCTTC. The chain combines TRBV4-3 with TRBJ2-1, with 12 nucleotides matching TRBD2. The V segment lost 3 bases and the J segment 7 bases; nucleotides outside the gene matches: 7. CDR3 length equals 16 residues. The germline V gene has CDR1 LGHNA and CDR2 YSLEER.

The chain employs TRBV6-1 and TRBJ1-5, with 7 bases aligning to TRBD1. The CDR3 contains 20 residues. From germline, CDR1 is MNHNS and CDR2 SASEGT. V lost 2 bases, J lost 1 base, and 17 bases stayed unmatched. CDR3 sequence: CASSEPGPGGLLRSNQPQHF. DNA of the CDR3: TGTGCCAGCAGTGAACCGGGGCCAGGGGGGTTGCTTAGAAGCAATCAGCCCCAGCATTTT.

This chain connects TRBV6-5 to TRBJ2-7; 8 positions agree with TRBD1. CDR3 length equals 14 residues. Germline values: CDR1 MNHEY, CDR2 SVGAGI. The trim removed 6 bases at V and 0 bases at J, leaving 4 bases unmatched. The CDR3 loop is CASRDRVLSYEQYF. In DNA form, the CDR3 reads TGTGCCAGCAGGGACAGGGTGCTCTCCTACGAGCAGTACTTC.

J is TRBJ1-3 and V is TRBV27, with D unresolved. This CDR3 spans 12 amino acids. Germline CDR1 MNHEY, CDR2 SMNVEV (reference sequence). Trimming removed 10 bases at V and 0 bases at J, with 7 bases between. The CDR3 coding sequence is TGTGCCACCGCCAGCTCTGGAAACACCATATATTTT. Translated, it gives CATASSGNTIYF.

The chain combines TRBV7-6 with TRBJ2-7; D not resolved. This CDR3 contains 16 residues. Germline CDR1 is SGHVS and CDR2 is FNYEAQ. V was cut by 2 bases and J by 0 bases, with 14 bases left in between. CDR3 sequence: CASSLSSESLSYEQYF. The DNA for the CDR3 is TGTGCCAGCAGCTTAAGCTCCGAGAGTCTCTCCTACGAGCAGTACTTC.

This rearrangement joins TRBV6-5 to TRBJ1-4, with D tentatively TRBD1 (5 bases). V was cut by 0 bases and J by 8 bases, with 10 bases left in between. From germline, CDR1 is MNHEY and CDR2 SVGAGI. The CDR3 extends over 14 amino acids. CDR3 DNA sequence: TGTGCCAGCAGTTACTCAGGGGTTGGGGAAAAACTGTTTTTT. It is translated as CASSYSGVGEKLFF.

For the CDR3, the DNA is TGTGCCAGCAGCCGGGACAGGGGAATAAACACCGGGGAGCTGTTTTTT. Translation: CASSRDRGINTGELFF. The gene calls are TRBV28 and TRBJ2-2; 10 nucleotides line up with TRBD1. Germline CDR1 MDHEN, CDR2 SYDVKM. The CDR3 length is 16 residues. Losses at the gene ends were 6 bases for V and 2 bases for J; bases not matched to a gene: 6.

The sample holds one count of this clone. CDR3 residues: CASSWGQGAPYEQYF. The DNA of the CDR3 is TGTGCCAGCAGTTGGGGACAGGGGGCCCCCTACGAGCAGTACTTC. The chain recombines TRBV27 with TRBJ2-7; 12 bases line up with TRBD1. The CDR3 is 15 residues long. Germline V gives CDR1 MNHEY, CDR2 SMNVEV (reference sequence). The ends lost 4 bases at V and 2 bases at J; junction bases unmatched: 3.

The chain employs TRBV6-1 and TRBJ2-1; tentative D call: TRBD2 (6 bases). This CDR3 is built from 15 residues. Per the germline V gene, CDR1 is MNHNS and CDR2 is SASEGT. Trimming took 8 bases from V and 0 from J, leaving 14 bases between them. Here the CDR3 reads CASREIRNSYNEQFF. The CDR3 DNA is TGTGCCAGCCGGGAGATACGGAACTCCTACAATGAGCAGTTCTTC.

This rearrangement joins TRBV28 to TRBJ1-1; no reliable D call. Germline loops: CDR1 MDHEN, CDR2 SYDVKM. With 3 bases removed from V and 0 bases from J, the gap between germline ends came to 8 bases. CDR3 length: 14 residues. CDR3 coding DNA: TGTGCCAGCAGTTTTAACACACTGAACACTGAAGCTTTCTTT. Translated, it gives CASSFNTLNTEAFF.

The chain carries TRBV7-9 and TRBJ1-2; D gene unclear. V was pared by 2 bases and J by 9 bases, with 16 bases between. The CDR3 loop spans 14 amino acids. Germline CDR1 is SEHNR and CDR2 is FQNEAQ (reference sequence). As DNA, the CDR3 is TGTGCCAGCAGCTTACACCTCTCGGCAGGCAGCTACACCTTC. The encoded protein is CASSLHLSAGSYTF.

The V call is TRBV27, the J call TRBJ2-3, with 8 positions matching TRBD2. Germline CDR1 MNHEY, CDR2 SMNVEV (reference sequence). The length of the CDR3 is 14 residues. Trimming cost V 5 bases and J 3 bases; bases outside gene matches: 4. This CDR3 is CASSPIAGTDTQYF. The CDR3 DNA reads TGTGCCAGCAGTCCCATAGCGGGAACAGATACGCAGTATTTT.

This chain connects TRBV19 to TRBJ2-7; D call uncertain. The germline CDR1 and CDR2 sequences are LNHDA and SQIVND (reference sequence). The CDR3 runs 12 residues. Trimming pared 11 bases from V and 6 bases from J, leaving 17 bases between. This chain's CDR3 is CASELCGLEQYF. CDR3 nucleotides: TGTGCCTCTGAGTTATGCGGCCTCGAGCAGTACTTC.

This clone was observed once. CDR3 sequence: CASSSGDRGNLGQYF. The DNA of the CDR3 is TGTGCCAGTAGTTCGGGGGACAGGGGCAATCTTGGGCAGTACTTC. The rearrangement links TRBV19 to TRBJ2-7; 10 nucleotides align to TRBD1. V was pared by 5 bases and J by 9 bases, with 13 bases of the junction left unmatched. Germline assignment: CDR1 LNHDA and CDR2 SQIVND (reference sequence). This CDR3 has 15 amino acids. Full variable domain (rest looked up from reference TRBV19 and TRBJ2-7): DGGITQSPKYLFRKEGQNVTLSCEQNLNHDAMYWYRQDPGQGLRLIYYSQIVNDFQKGDIAEGYSVSREKKESFPLTVTSAQKNPTAFYLCASSSGDRGNLGQYFGPGTRLTVT.